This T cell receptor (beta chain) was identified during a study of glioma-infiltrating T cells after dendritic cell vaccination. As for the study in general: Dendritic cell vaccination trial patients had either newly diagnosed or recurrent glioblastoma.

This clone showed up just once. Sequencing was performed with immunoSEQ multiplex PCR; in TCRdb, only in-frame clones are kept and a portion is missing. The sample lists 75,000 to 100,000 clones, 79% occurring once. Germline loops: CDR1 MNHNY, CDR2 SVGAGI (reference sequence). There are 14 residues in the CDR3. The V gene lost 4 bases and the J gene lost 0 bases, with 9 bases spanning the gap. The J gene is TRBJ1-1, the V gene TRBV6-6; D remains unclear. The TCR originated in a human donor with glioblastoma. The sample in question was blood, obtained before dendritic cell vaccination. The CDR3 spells CASSFLTVNTEAFF. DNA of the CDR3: TGTGCCAGCAGTTTTTTAACGGTGAACACTGAAGCTTTCTTT.